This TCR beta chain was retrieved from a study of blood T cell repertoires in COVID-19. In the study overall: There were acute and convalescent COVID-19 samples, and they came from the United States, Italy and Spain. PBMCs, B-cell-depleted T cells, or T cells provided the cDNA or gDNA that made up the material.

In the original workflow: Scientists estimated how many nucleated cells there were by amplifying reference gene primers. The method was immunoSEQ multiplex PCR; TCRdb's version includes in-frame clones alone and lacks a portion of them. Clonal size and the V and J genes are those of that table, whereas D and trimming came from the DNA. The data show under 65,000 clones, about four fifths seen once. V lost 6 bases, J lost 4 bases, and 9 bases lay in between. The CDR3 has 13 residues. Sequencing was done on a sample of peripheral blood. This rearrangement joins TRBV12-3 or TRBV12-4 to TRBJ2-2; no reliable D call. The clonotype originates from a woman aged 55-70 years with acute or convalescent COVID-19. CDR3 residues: CASSPTVTGELFF. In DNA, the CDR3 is TGTGCCAGCAGCCCAACAGTCACCGGGGAGCTGTTTTTT.